These 9 T cell receptor beta chains share one sample of origin, sequenced in a study of T cells in Graves' hyperthyroidism and ophthalmopathy. RNA transcripts were the template for amplifying TCR beta CDR3 regions. The HTBI primer set was used in a first-round RT-PCR of the TCR CDR3. TCRdb analysed the multiplex PCR reads with MiXCR anew, one entry per CDR3 protein. The table lists around 300,000 distinct CDR3 sequences, 25% to 30% of them singletons. Material for sequencing was blood. The source is a middle-aged man with Graves' hyperthyroidism that later progressed to Graves' ophthalmopathy.

This clonotype was seen ten or more times. The chain links TRBV7-2 to TRBJ1-2, with TRBD1 identical over 8 bases. J gave up 5 bases and V 9 bases, and 8 bases lay outside the gene matches. Germline CDR1 and CDR2: SGHTA and FQGNSA. This CDR3 has 13 residues. DNA of the CDR3: TGTGCCAGTAGTTCAGACAGGGGTTATGGCTACACCTTC. This translates into CASSSDRGYGYTF.

This clonotype showed up many times. This chain links TRBV6-2 or TRBV6-3 with TRBJ2-5, with TRBD2 identical over 9 bases. Germline values: CDR1 MNHEY, CDR2 SVGEGT. The V and J ends lost 1 base and 0 bases, in that order; junction bases with no gene match: 6. The CDR3 runs to 17 residues. This chain's CDR3 is CASSYWSSGKYQETQYF. Here the CDR3 DNA reads TGTGCCAGCAGTTACTGGTCTAGCGGGAAGTACCAAGAGACCCAGTACTTC.

This clonotype was seen many times. The chain combines TRBV2 with TRBJ1-1; 7 positions match TRBD1. The CDR3 length is 17 residues. Looked up from germline, CDR1 is SNHLY and CDR2 is FYNNEI. Unmatched junction bases numbered 14, after V lost 6 bases and J lost 1 base. The CDR3 protein is CASRSAQGSNQNTEAFF. CDR3 nucleotides: TGTGCCAGCAGATCGGCACAGGGGTCGAATCAGAACACTGAAGCTTTCTTT.

This clonotype was recorded at least ten times. The chain links TRBV11-1 to TRBJ2-2; TRBD1 matches 7 bases. Per germline, CDR1 SGHAT and CDR2 FQDESV (reference sequence). The CDR3 covers 17 residues. The V gene end was trimmed by 3 bases and the J gene end by 1 base; junction bases not matched to a gene: 8. The CDR3 reads CASSFDNRGLNTGELFF. CDR3 DNA sequence: TGTGCCAGCAGCTTTGACAACAGGGGCCTGAACACCGGGGAGCTGTTTTTT.

Ten or more counts support this clonotype. This rearrangement joins TRBV6-5 to TRBJ1-1; the D gene is possibly TRBD1 (6 bases). The CDR3 is 13 amino acids. Germline V gene sequence: CDR1 MNHEY, CDR2 SVGAGI. The germline V and J ends were trimmed by 5 bases and 6 bases, with 13 bases remaining between them. CDR3 loop: CASSTGQFAEAFF. The DNA of the CDR3 is TGTGCCAGCAGTACCGGACAGTTCGCTGAAGCTTTCTTT.

Ten or more counts support this clonotype. CDR3 in amino acids: CSVATQVVTEAFF. In DNA, the CDR3 is TGCAGCGTTGCAACCCAGGTGGTCACTGAAGCTTTCTTT. V usage is TRBV29-1 and J usage is TRBJ1-1; D is unresolved. The germline V gene encodes CDR1 SQVTM and CDR2 ANQGSEA. CDR3 length: 13 amino acids. Trimming took off 4 bases at V and 4 bases at J, with 13 bases between the two ends.

The J gene is TRBJ1-3, the V gene TRBV30; D is undetermined. CDR1 and CDR2 (germline): GTSNPN, SVGIG (reference sequence). V lost 5 bases, J lost 3 bases, and 11 bases lay in between. The CDR3 is made up of 13 amino acids. As DNA, the CDR3 is TGTGCCTGGGGTCCAGACCTTGGAAACACCATATATTTT. As protein: CAWGPDLGNTIYF.

This clonotype was observed at least ten times. This chain connects TRBV30 to TRBJ1-2, with 8 bases that match TRBD1. The CDR3 extends over 13 amino acids. Losses at the gene ends were 2 bases for V and 3 bases for J; bases not matched to a gene: 2. CDR1 is GTSNPN, CDR2 SVGIG, per germline (reference sequence). This CDR3 is CAWSMDRDYGYTF. The CDR3 DNA reads TGTGCCTGGAGTATGGACAGGGACTATGGCTACACCTTC. The entire variable domain, with the rest obtained from reference TRBV30 and TRBJ1-2, is as follows: SQTIHQWPATLVQPVGSPLSLECTVEGTSNPNLYWYRQAAGRGLQLLFYSVGIGQISSEVPQNLSASRPQDRQFILSSKKLLLSDSGFYLCAWSMDRDYGYTFGSGTRLTVV.

This clonotype was detected many times. This chain uses TRBV5-1 with TRBJ2-7, with D uncertain. Germline values: CDR1 SGHRS, CDR2 YFSETQ. Deletions cut 0 bases from V and 2 bases from J, with 12 bases between. The CDR3 has 15 amino acids. This CDR3 reads CASSLGAGITYEQYF. CDR3 coding DNA: TGCGCCAGCAGCTTGGGGGCAGGAATCACCTACGAGCAGTACTTC. The full variable domain, completed using reference TRBV5-1 and TRBJ2-7, is KAGVTQTPRYLIKTRGQQVTLSCSPISGHRSVSWYQQTPGQGLQFLFEYFSETQRNKGNFPGRFSGRQFSNSRSEMNVSTLELGDSALYLCASSLGAGITYEQYFGPGTRLTVT.